The subject of this entry is one TCR beta chain. The antigen is undetermined. One end of the junction varies from germline; a read error may be responsible. Then a second PCR, running about 6 to 11 cycles, was carried out with a sample-barcoded 5' primer and a J-beta primer mix. One entry per CDR3 protein, called by TCRdb with MiXCR from the 5' RACE reads. The table has about 680,000 distinct CDR3 sequences, 45% to 50% seen once. This entry comes from a study of blood T cells in healthy people across ages. Study-wide background: Per every two T cells, about one barcoded beta molecule was captured by template switching. Study observations and caveats: Long-lived donors carried more naive CD4+ cells and greater diversity than aged donors.

Sequenced sample: blood. This clonotype was obtained from a woman between 55 and 75 years old in good health.

The CDR3 spells CASSSILAATTYEQYF. The CDR3 nucleotides are TGTGCCAGTAGCTCGATACTAGCGGCTACCACCTACGAGCAGTACTTC. This chain links TRBV5-4 with TRBJ2-7, with 8 bases aligning to TRBD2. This CDR3 comprises 16 residues. Looked up from germline, CDR1 is SGHNT and CDR2 is YYREEE (reference sequence).